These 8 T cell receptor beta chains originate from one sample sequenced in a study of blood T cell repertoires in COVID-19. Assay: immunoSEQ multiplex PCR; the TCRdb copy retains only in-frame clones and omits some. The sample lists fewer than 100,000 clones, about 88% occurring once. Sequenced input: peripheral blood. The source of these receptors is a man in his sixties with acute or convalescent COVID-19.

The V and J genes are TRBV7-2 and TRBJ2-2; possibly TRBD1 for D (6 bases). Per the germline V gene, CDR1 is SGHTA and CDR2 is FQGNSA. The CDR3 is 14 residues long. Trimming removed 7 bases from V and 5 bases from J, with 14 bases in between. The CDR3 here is CASNPSRGTGELFF. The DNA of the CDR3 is TGTGCCAGCAACCCATCGAGGGGGACCGGGGAGCTGTTTTTT.

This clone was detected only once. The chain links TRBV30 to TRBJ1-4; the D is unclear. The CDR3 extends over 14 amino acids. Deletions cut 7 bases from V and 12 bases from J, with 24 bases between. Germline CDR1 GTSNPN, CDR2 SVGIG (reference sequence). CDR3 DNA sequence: TGTGCCTACCGAATTAATCCCGGTACGGTAGAACTGTTTTTT. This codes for CAYRINPGTVELFF.

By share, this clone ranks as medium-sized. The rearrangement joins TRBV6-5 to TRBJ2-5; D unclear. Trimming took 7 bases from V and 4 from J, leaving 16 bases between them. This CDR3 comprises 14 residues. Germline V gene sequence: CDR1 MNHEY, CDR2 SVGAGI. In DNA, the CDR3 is TGTGCCAGCAAGGATAACACAGTAGGAGAGACCCAGTACTTC. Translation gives CASKDNTVGETQYF.

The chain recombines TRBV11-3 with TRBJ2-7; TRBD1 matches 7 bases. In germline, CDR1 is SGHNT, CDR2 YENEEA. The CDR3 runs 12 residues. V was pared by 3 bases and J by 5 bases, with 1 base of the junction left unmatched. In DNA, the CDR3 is TGTGCCAGCAGCTTGGGGACAGACGAGCAGTACTTC. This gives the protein CASSLGTDEQYF.

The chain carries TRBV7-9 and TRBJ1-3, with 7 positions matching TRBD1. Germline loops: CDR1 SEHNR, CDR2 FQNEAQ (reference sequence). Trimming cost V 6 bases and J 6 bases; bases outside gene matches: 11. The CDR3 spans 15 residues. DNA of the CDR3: TGTGCCAGCAGTGGACCCGACAGGGTTGCAAACACCATATATTTT. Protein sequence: CASSGPDRVANTIYF.

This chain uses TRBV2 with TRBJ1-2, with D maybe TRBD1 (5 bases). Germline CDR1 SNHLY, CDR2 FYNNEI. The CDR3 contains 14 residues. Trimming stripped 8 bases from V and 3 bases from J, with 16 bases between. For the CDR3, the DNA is TGTGCCAGCGGGGAGGTTGGGGACCACTATGGCTACACCTTC. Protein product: CASGEVGDHYGYTF.

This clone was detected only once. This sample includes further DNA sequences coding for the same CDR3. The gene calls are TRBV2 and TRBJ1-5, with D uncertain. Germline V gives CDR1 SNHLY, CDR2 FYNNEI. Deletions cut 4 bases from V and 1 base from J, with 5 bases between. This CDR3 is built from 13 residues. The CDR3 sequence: CASSGYSNQPQHF. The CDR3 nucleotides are TGTGCCAGCAGTGGCTACAGCAATCAGCCCCAGCATTTT.

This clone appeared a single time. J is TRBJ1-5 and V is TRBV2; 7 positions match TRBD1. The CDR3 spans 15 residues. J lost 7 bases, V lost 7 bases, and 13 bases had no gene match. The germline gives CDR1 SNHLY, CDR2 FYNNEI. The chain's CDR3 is CASTEVGGARQPQHF. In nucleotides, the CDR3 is TGTGCCAGCACCGAGGTAGGGGGCGCACGGCAGCCCCAGCATTTT.